The T cell receptor (beta chain) described here comes from a study of cytomegalovirus exposure and HLA in healthy donors. V shed 5 bases, J shed 1 base, and the junction held 7 bases outside the gene matches. The CDR3 loop spans 15 amino acids. Germline-derived CDR1 and CDR2 are MNHEY and SVGAGI. With respect to this clone: Its cognate antigen is unknown.

Whole-study findings and limits: TCR beta V- and J-gene trimming, according to a later analysis, was linked to a missense DCLRE1C variant. In a later analysis, HLA-C alleles had the fewest associated TCRs, DRB1 alleles the most. Presence/absence analyses assumed roughly uniform sequencing depth across donors.

This PCR relied on a set of 60 Vbeta primers and 13 Jbeta primers. Authors' methods: An analysis performed later counted around 86 million unique TCR beta chains (roughly 11 million of them shared). Here immunoSEQ multiplex PCR was the method, and the copy in TCRdb shows in-frame clones only, minus some. V and J calls and clone size come straight from that table; D and trimming were deduced from the DNA. Here the sample spans around 76,000 clones, nearly 80% being singletons. Sample: PBMCs. This TCR was sampled from a middle-aged woman in good health and CMV-seropositive. The chain employs TRBV6-5 and TRBJ1-1; TRBD1 agrees at 7 bases. CDR3: CASSRWTGQNTEAFF. For the CDR3, the DNA is TGTGCCAGCAGTCGTTGGACAGGCCAGAACACTGAAGCTTTCTTT.